The clone carrying this T cell receptor beta chain was counted ten times or more. These data come from a study of patients and donors after allogeneic stem cell transplantation. TCRdb reprocessed the RT-PCR reads with MiXCR, giving one entry per CDR3 protein. Of some 230,000 distinct CDR3 sequences detected, roughly an eighth appear once; the ten largest clones hold 11%. Sequencing input: blood, either unsorted or a sorted T cell fraction (not recorded which). The sequence was collected from a human donor who was either an allogeneic HSCT recipient or a stem cell or donor lymphocyte infusion donor (not recorded which). It is not recorded whose cells these are; they may come from a transplant donor.

CDR3 DNA: TGTGCCAGCTCACCCGGACAGGAAGCTTTCTTT. It translates to CASSPGQEAFF. The gene calls are TRBV18 and TRBJ1-1, with D perhaps matching TRBD1 (6 bases). Germline V gene lookup returns CDR1 KGHSH and CDR2 LQKENI. The V end was cut by 3 bases, the J end by 8 bases, with 7 bases between. The CDR3 is 11 amino acids. Supplemented by reference TRBV18 and TRBJ1-1, the full variable domain reads NAGVMQNPRHLVRRRGQEARLRCSPMKGHSHVYWYRQLPEEGLKFMVYLQKENIIDESGMPKERFSAEFPKEGPSILRIQQVVRGDSAAYFCASSPGQEAFFGQGTRLTVV.